A single T cell receptor (beta chain) is shown here with its context. In the same sample, other DNA sequences code for this CDR3. This entry belongs to a study of beta chain features in type 1 diabetes. The CDR3 has 15 residues. CDR1 is SGHRS, CDR2 YFSETQ, per germline. With 0 bases removed from V and 2 bases from J, the gap between germline ends came to 12 bases. The study reverse transcribed the entire isolated RNA, so it sequenced expressed TCRB transcripts. Sequenced by immunoSEQ multiplex PCR; TCRdb stores in-frame clones only, minus some. The profile shows 130,000 or so clones, approximately 10% of them singletons. Sorted CD4+ subsets: naive, central memory, regulatory, stem cell-like memory (CD45RO/CCR7/CD25/CD127/CD95/CD27 panel).

This receptor was taken from a woman between 40 and 55 years old in good health. The sequenced sample was central memory CD4+ T cells from blood. The chain links TRBV5-1 to TRBJ2-7; no reliable D call. In nucleotides, the CDR3 is TGCGCCAGCAGCTTGGGGGTTGGGCTTACCTACGAGCAGTACTTC. Protein product: CASSLGVGLTYEQYF.